The 17 T cell receptor beta chains presented below share a single source sample, sequenced in a study of cytomegalovirus exposure and HLA in healthy donors. The PCR ran on 60 Vbeta and 13 Jbeta primers. Profiled with immunoSEQ multiplex PCR; TCRdb holds only in-frame clones, not every one. The sample lists 75,000 to 90,000 clones, over 9% occurring once. Sequencing was carried out using PBMCs. These receptors came from a man aged 55 to 70 in good health and CMV-seropositive.

This clone was observed a handful of times. V gene TRBV14 combines with J gene TRBJ1-6; D is perhaps TRBD1 (6 bases). Germline values: CDR1 SGHDN, CDR2 FVKESK. The length of the CDR3 is 15 residues. The V and J ends lost 4 bases and 7 bases respectively, with 14 bases between them. In DNA form, the CDR3 reads TGTGCCAGCAGCCCGAGGTTGCAGGGGAATTCACCCCTCCACTTT. Translation gives CASSPRLQGNSPLHF.

In this sample, this clone turned up a few times. The V call is TRBV4-1, the J call TRBJ1-1, with a possible D match to TRBD1 (5 bases). The germline V gene has CDR1 MGHRA and CDR2 YSYEKL. V was shortened by 0 bases and J by 5 bases, with 19 bases between the two germline ends. The CDR3 has 17 residues. The CDR3 coding sequence is TGCGCCAGCAGCCAAGATCAGGGCGCTGGGTATGGGACTGAAGCTTTCTTT. Amino acid sequence: CASSQDQGAGYGTEAFF.

The rearrangement joins TRBV29-1 to TRBJ2-3; 8 bases line up with TRBD2. Unmatched junction bases numbered 14, after V lost 8 bases and J lost 4 bases. Germline V CDR1 and CDR2: SQVTM, ANQGSEA. This CDR3 region has 15 residues. CDR3 in DNA: TGCAGCCCTCGGGGACTAGAGGGACCAGCAGATACGCAGTATTTT. Amino acids: CSPRGLEGPADTQYF.

This clone was observed a few times. V is TRBV7-2 and J is TRBJ2-7, with a weak D call TRBD1 (6 bases). Germline-derived CDR1 and CDR2 are SGHTA and FQGNSA. The CDR3 runs to 14 residues. Between the trimmed V and J ends, which lost 5 bases and 1 base, there was a span of 12 bases. The CDR3 here is CASSIQGASYEQYV. For the CDR3, the DNA is TGTGCCAGCAGCATACAGGGAGCGTCCTACGAGCAGTACGTC.

This chain uses TRBV11-1 with TRBJ2-1, with 10 bases lining up with TRBD2. The CDR3 is 16 amino acids. V lost 7 bases, J lost 7 bases, and 13 bases stayed unmatched. CDR1 SGHAT and CDR2 FQDESV come from the germline V gene (reference sequence). CDR3 DNA: TGTGCCAGCACCGACAGGACGGGACTAGCGTCGAATGAGCAGTTCTTC. Protein product: CASTDRTGLASNEQFF.

The chain combines TRBV7-9 with TRBJ2-1; 10 nucleotides match TRBD2. The CDR3 covers 16 residues. Germline V CDR1 and CDR2: SEHNR, FQNEAQ (reference sequence). The junction had 2 bases not matched to a gene; V was cut back by 3 bases and J by 0 bases. The CDR3 DNA is TGTGCCAGCAGCTTCGGACTAGCGGACTCCTACAATGAGCAGTTCTTC. Translated: CASSFGLADSYNEQFF.

The rearrangement links TRBV19 to TRBJ2-1; D remains ambiguous. CDR1 and CDR2 (germline): LNHDA, SQIVND (reference sequence). The CDR3 sequence is 15 residues long. Trimming stripped 0 bases from V and 0 bases from J, with 6 bases between. The DNA of the CDR3 is TGTGCCAGTAGTATAGAGAGATCCTCCTACAATGAGCAGTTCTTC. Protein: CASSIERSSYNEQFF.

This chain joins TRBV18 and TRBJ2-7; 7 bases agree with TRBD1. The length of the CDR3 is 14 residues. CDR1 is KGHSH, CDR2 LQKENI, per germline. Trimming removed 5 bases from V and 5 bases from J; junction bases left unmatched: 9. The CDR3: CASSVDRVGNEQYF. The CDR3 DNA reads as TGTGCCAGCTCAGTCGACAGGGTCGGGAACGAGCAGTACTTC.

The chain couples TRBV7-8 to TRBJ2-7; D is possibly TRBD2 (5 bases). Trimming left V 2 bases short and J 2 bases short, with 10 bases between. There are 14 residues in the CDR3. Germline CDR1 and CDR2: SGHVS and FQNEAQ. The CDR3 DNA reads as TGTGCCAGCAGCTTAACCGCCGGGACCTACGAGCAGTACTTC. As protein: CASSLTAGTYEQYF. Combining the CDR3 with reference TRBV7-8 and TRBJ2-7 gives the whole variable domain GAGVSQSPRYKVAKRGQDVALRCDPISGHVSLFWYQQALGQGPEFLTYFQNEAQLDKSGLPSDRFFAERPEGSVSTLKIQRTQQEDSAVYLCASSLTAGTYEQYFGPGTRLTVT.

This clone came up a few times. The chain employs TRBV27 and TRBJ2-3, with 10 bases identical to TRBD2. The CDR3 loop spans 16 amino acids. V shed 4 bases, J shed 4 bases, and the junction held 8 bases outside the gene matches. The germline V gene encodes CDR1 MNHEY and CDR2 SMNVEV (reference sequence). CDR3 region: CASSSPSGRDPDTQYF. Written as DNA, the CDR3 is TGTGCCAGCAGTTCCCCTAGCGGGAGAGATCCAGATACGCAGTATTTT.

V gene TRBV5-1 combines with J gene TRBJ2-7; 7 bases line up with TRBD1. Trimming cost V 4 bases and J 3 bases; bases outside gene matches: 10. Germline lookup yields CDR1 SGHRS and CDR2 YFSETQ. CDR3 size: 15 residues. CDR3 sequence reads: CASSGWTGVSYEQYF. The CDR3 DNA sequence: TGCGCCAGCAGCGGATGGACAGGTGTCAGCTACGAGCAGTACTTC.

The V call is TRBV7-2, the J call TRBJ2-1; D call uncertain. This CDR3 region has 11 residues. Trimming cost V 3 bases and J 8 bases, with 5 bases left between them. CDR1 is SGHTA, CDR2 FQGNSA, per germline. CDR3 in amino acids: CASSFLDEQFF. CDR3 nucleotides: TGTGCCAGCAGCTTCCTCGATGAGCAGTTCTTC.

The V gene is TRBV6-6, the J gene TRBJ1-1, with D hard to call. The germline V gene has CDR1 MNHNY and CDR2 SVGAGI (reference sequence). V was clipped by 6 bases and J by 0 bases, with 11 bases between them. CDR3 size: 14 residues. The CDR3 DNA reads TGTGCCAGCAGCGGGAAGGAGTTGAACACTGAAGCTTTCTTT. Translating it yields CASSGKELNTEAFF.

The chain is built from TRBV7-2 and TRBJ2-2; D is ambiguous. There are 14 residues in the CDR3. V was trimmed by 7 bases and J by 1 base, leaving 10 bases between them. CDR1 is SGHTA and CDR2 is FQGNSA in the germline V gene. CDR3 sequence: CASTPRLNTGELFF. In DNA form, the CDR3 reads TGTGCCAGCACCCCGCGTCTGAACACCGGGGAGCTGTTTTTT.

The V and J genes are TRBV2 and TRBJ2-6, with TRBD1 matching 9 bases. Germline CDR1 reads SNHLY; CDR2 reads FYNNEI. CDR3 size: 17 residues. The ends lost 1 base at V and 3 bases at J; junction bases unmatched: 4. CDR3 coding DNA: TGTGCCAGCAGTGAAGGGGACAGGGAATTTGGGGCCAACGTCCTGACTTTC. This gives the protein CASSEGDREFGANVLTF. Using reference TRBV2 and TRBJ2-6 for the parts outside the CDR3, the full variable domain is EPEVTQTPSHQVTQMGQEVILRCVPISNHLYFYWYRQILGQKVEFLVSFYNNEISEKSEIFDDQFSVERPDGSNFTLKIRSTKLEDSAMYFCASSEGDREFGANVLTFGAGSRLTVL.

Only a few counts were recorded for this clone. The rearrangement joins TRBV6-5 to TRBJ2-1, with unresolved D. The CDR3 is 16 amino acids. V lost 2 bases to trimming and J lost 0 bases, with 11 bases between them. Germline V gene data show CDR1 as MNHEY and CDR2 as SVGAGI. The CDR3 DNA reads as TGTGCCAGCAGTTACCTTACAGTCAGCTCCTACAATGAGCAGTTCTTC. This codes for CASSYLTVSSYNEQFF.

This chain links TRBV5-1 with TRBJ2-3, with a weak D call TRBD1 (5 bases). Trimming pared 0 bases from V and 6 bases from J, leaving 14 bases between. The CDR3 is 15 amino acids. Looked up from germline, CDR1 is SGHRS and CDR2 is YFSETQ. The CDR3 coding sequence is TGCGCCAGCAGCTTGGAGGGCAGGGTTGCCGATACGCAGTATTTT. It yields the protein CASSLEGRVADTQYF.